A selection of T cell receptor beta chains follows, all from one sample in a study of T cells in Graves' hyperthyroidism and ophthalmopathy. TCRdb processed the multiplex PCR reads anew with MiXCR; each CDR3 protein has one entry. The table has 640,000 or so distinct CDR3 sequences, 11% to 15% seen once. Material: blood. The receptors here all came from a woman between 18 and 29 years old with Graves' ophthalmopathy. Both conserved end residues are part of each CDR3. The D gene is left open where the match is weak. Expanded clones are given a class, and other clones once, few, many or no size at all.

d_gene	v_gene	abundance	j_gene	CDR3nt	CDR3aa
TRBD1	TRBV19	NA	TRBJ1-5	TGTGCCAGTAGTATACAGGGGGCTCAGCCCCAGCATTTT	CASSIQGAQPQHF
NA	TRBV7-9	many	TRBJ1-2	TGTGCCAGCAGCTTAGAGGCAGGGTATGGCTACACCTTC	CASSLEAGYGYTF
TRBD1	TRBV4-3	NA	TRBJ1-1	TGCGCCAGCAGCCAAGATGCCCATGGGCAGGGGGTCCCTGAAGCTTTCTTT	CASSQDAHGQGVPEAFF
NA	TRBV5-1	few	TRBJ1-6	TGCGCCAGCAGCGGCGGGGTCCGCTATAATTCACCCCTCCACTTT	CASSGGVRYNSPLHF
NA	TRBV29-1	many	TRBJ2-7	TGCAGCGTTGGATCCCCGGGACTCCGAAGCTCCTACGAGCAGTACTTC	CSVGSPGLRSSYEQYF
NA	TRBV6-9	NA	TRBJ2-1	TGTGCCAGCAGTTCCGAGAGCTCCTACAATGAGCAGTTCTTC	CASSSESSYNEQFF
NA	TRBV30	many	TRBJ1-4	TGTGCCTGGACCACAGGGATGTCGGAAAAACTGTTTTTT	CAWTTGMSEKLFF
TRBD2	TRBV7-2	many	TRBJ2-3	TGTGCCAGCAGCATCAGCGGGAGGGAAACAGATACGCAGTATTTT	CASSISGRETDTQYF
TRBD1	TRBV7-3	NA	TRBJ2-1	TGTGCCAGCAGCTCGACAGGGGGGGGTAAGCGTGAGCAGTTCTTC	CASSSTGGGKREQFF
NA	TRBV5-5	many	TRBJ1-6	TGTGCCAGCAGCTTGGTTGGATCGGCGGCGAATTCACCCCTCCACTTT	CASSLVGSAANSPLHF
NA	TRBV6-5	many	TRBJ2-3	TGTGCCAGCAGTTACTCAAGGGCGACAGATACGCAGTATTTT	CASSYSRATDTQYF
NA	TRBV2	many	TRBJ2-3	TGTGCCAGCAGTGAAATGTACTCCTCAGATACGCAGTATTTT	CASSEMYSSDTQYF
NA	TRBV11-3	many	TRBJ2-3	TGTGCCAGCAGCCCCCTCCTATCAGATACGCAGTATTTT	CASSPLLSDTQYF
NA	TRBV2	once	TRBJ1-1	TGTGCCAGCAGTGATGACGGCGGGAGGGTTTTCTTT	CASSDDGGRVFF
NA	TRBV20-1	many	TRBJ2-2	TGCAGTGCTAGAGCGGGAGCAGGCACCGGGGAGCTGTTTTTT	CSARAGAGTGELFF
TRBD1	TRBV5-4	NA	TRBJ2-5	TGTGCCGGATCTAGGGGACAGGGAGGGGAGACCCAGTACTTC	CAGSRGQGGETQYF
NA	TRBV6-2/TRBV6-3	many	TRBJ1-5	TGTGCCAGCAGCCCTCCCCCGGGCAATCAGCCCCAGCATTTT	CASSPPPGNQPQHF
NA	TRBV7-3	NA	TRBJ1-1	TGTGCCAGCAGCTCGTCACCCGGGGACACTGAAGCTTTCTTT	CASSSSPGDTEAFF
NA	TRBV30	many	TRBJ2-7	TGTGCCTGGAGTGCATACTACGAGCAGTACTTC	CAWSAYYEQYF
TRBD2	TRBV28	many	TRBJ2-7	TGTGCCAGCAGGGCATCGAGCGGGGCGAGCCTTGACGAGCAGTACTTC	CASRASSGASLDEQYF
NA	TRBV7-2	NA	TRBJ2-4	TGTGCCAGCAGCTCGGGAGTATGGGACATTCAGTACTTC	CASSSGVWDIQYF
NA	TRBV6-2/TRBV6-3	many	TRBJ2-3	TGTGCCAGCAGTTACTCGGCTAGCGCTTCGCCTACGCAGTATTTT	CASSYSASASPTQYF
TRBD2	TRBV20-1	NA	TRBJ2-1	TGCAGTGCTAGAGGTACACTAGCGGCCTCCTACAATGAGCAGTCCTTC	CSARGTLAASYNEQSF
TRBD1	TRBV27	many	TRBJ2-1	TGTGCCAGCAGTGCGCCTCAACTACAGGGGATACGTAATGAGCAGTTCTTC	CASSAPQLQGIRNEQFF
NA	TRBV6-6	few	TRBJ1-4	TGTGCCAGCAGTTACCGCGGGACTAATGAAAAACTGTTTTTT	CASSYRGTNEKLFF
NA	TRBV9	few	TRBJ1-5	TGTGCCAGCAGCGCGGGTGGGGGCCCTAATCAGCCCCAGCATTTT	CASSAGGGPNQPQHF
TRBD1	TRBV4-1	NA	TRBJ2-7	TGCGCCAGCAGCCGAATAATACAGGGGCTTCTAAGCTCCTACGAGCAGTACTTC	CASSRIIQGLLSSYEQYF
NA	TRBV30	NA	TRBJ2-1	TGTGCCTGGAGTTTAGCGTTTGAGCAGTTCTTC	CAWSLAFEQFF
NA	TRBV3-1	many	TRBJ2-7	TGTGCCAGCAGCCAACCCGACAGTTCCTACGAGCAGTACTTC	CASSQPDSSYEQYF
TRBD2	TRBV7-8	once	TRBJ2-1	TGTGCCAGCAGCTTAGAATATGGGACTAGCGGGAGGGGGAATGAGCAGTTCTTC	CASSLEYGTSGRGNEQFF
NA	TRBV20-1	many	TRBJ2-7	TGCAGTGCTAGAGATAGGGCGGCTGCCCGTGGCCCCTACGAGCAGTACTTC	CSARDRAAARGPYEQYF
TRBD1	TRBV2	many	TRBJ1-6	TGTGCCAGCAGTATCCGGGACAGCCTTAATTCACCCCTCCACTTT	CASSIRDSLNSPLHF
NA	TRBV30	many	TRBJ2-2	TGTTCCTCGGTTGCGGAGAACACCGGGGAGCTGTTTTTT	CSSVAENTGELFF
NA	TRBV14	many	TRBJ1-1	TGTGCCAGCAGCCAATTTGACAGCAGAAGTGGAGCTTTCTTT	CASSQFDSRSGAFF
TRBD2	TRBV7-2	many	TRBJ2-3	TGTGCCAGCAGCTTAGCTAGCGGGAGTAGTAGGGATACGCAGTATTTT	CASSLASGSSRDTQYF
TRBD2	TRBV6-1	many	TRBJ2-1	TGTGCCATCAAGGGACTAGGAGGCAATGAGCAGTTCTTC	CAIKGLGGNEQFF
NA	TRBV7-2	many	TRBJ1-1	TGTGCCAGCAGCTTAAGTTCGTACACTGAAGCTTTCTTT	CASSLSSYTEAFF
TRBD1	TRBV20-1	many	TRBJ1-5	TGCAGTGCCTGGGACAGGGATCAGCCCCAGCATTTT	CSAWDRDQPQHF
TRBD1	TRBV7-9	many	TRBJ2-1	TGTGCCAGCAGCTCTACGACAGGGCCCTACAATGAGCAGTTCTTC	CASSSTTGPYNEQFF
TRBD2	TRBV27	many	TRBJ2-7	TGTGCCAGCAGTAACCTAGCGGGGGCCTACGAGCAGTACTTC	CASSNLAGAYEQYF
TRBD2	TRBV9	few	TRBJ2-1	TGTGCCAGCAGCGTAGGTGCTAGCGGGAGGGCCAGCTCCTACAATGAGCAGTTCTTC	CASSVGASGRASSYNEQFF
TRBD1	TRBV5-6	NA	TRBJ1-2	TGTGCCAGCAGTGGGGGGACAGGGGTCTTCTATGGCTACACCTTC	CASSGGTGVFYGYTF
TRBD1	TRBV5-6	many	TRBJ2-3	TGTGCCAGCAGCTTAAAACTGGGACAGCCACCTACAGATACGCAGTATTTT	CASSLKLGQPPTDTQYF
TRBD1	TRBV18	many	TRBJ2-7	TGTGCCAGCTCACCGTTGACAGGGAGTAGGTACGAGCAGTACTTC	CASSPLTGSRYEQYF
TRBD1	TRBV10-3	many	TRBJ1-5	TGTGCCATCAGTGAGGACAGGGAAAAGCTCGTCGTCGGCCAGCCCCAGCATTTT	CAISEDREKLVVGQPQHF
NA	TRBV19	NA	TRBJ1-5	TGTGCCAGTACCCCCCTCGGCGGGAGGCAGCCCCAGCATTTT	CASTPLGGRQPQHF
TRBD1	TRBV29-1	many	TRBJ2-7	TGCAGCGCCGCTCCCGGGACAGGGGGCTACGAGCAGTACTTC	CSAAPGTGGYEQYF
TRBD1	TRBV12-3/TRBV12-4	NA	TRBJ1-2	TGTGCCAGCAGTTGGAGGGGCCGACAGGGCAACTATGGCTACACCTTC	CASSWRGRQGNYGYTF
NA	TRBV29-1	many	TRBJ2-5	TGCAGCGTTGAAGAACGGGACGAGGCTGAGACCCAGTACTTC	CSVEERDEAETQYF
TRBD2	TRBV11-3	many	TRBJ2-1	TGTGCCAGCAGCTTATTAGGGACTAGCTCACAGTTCTTC	CASSLLGTSSQFF
NA	TRBV10-3	few	TRBJ2-3	TGTGCCATCAGTGAGTCCGCGGCTAGCACAGATACGCAGTATTTT	CAISESAASTDTQYF
TRBD2	TRBV20-1	many	TRBJ2-7	TGCAGTGCTAGAGATGCGAGACTAGCGGGACCCTACGAGCAGTACTTC	CSARDARLAGPYEQYF
TRBD1	TRBV30	NA	TRBJ1-1	TGTGCCTGGAGTGTGACAGGGGTGAGAACTGAAGCTTTCTTT	CAWSVTGVRTEAFF
TRBD2	TRBV28	many	TRBJ2-3	TGTGCCAGCAGTTCCGGGACTAGCGGGACTGGAGATACGCAGTATTTT	CASSSGTSGTGDTQYF
TRBD1	TRBV6-1	many	TRBJ1-4	TGTGCCAGCGAGACCGGGACAGGTATCCTTGGCGAAAAACTGTTTTTT	CASETGTGILGEKLFF